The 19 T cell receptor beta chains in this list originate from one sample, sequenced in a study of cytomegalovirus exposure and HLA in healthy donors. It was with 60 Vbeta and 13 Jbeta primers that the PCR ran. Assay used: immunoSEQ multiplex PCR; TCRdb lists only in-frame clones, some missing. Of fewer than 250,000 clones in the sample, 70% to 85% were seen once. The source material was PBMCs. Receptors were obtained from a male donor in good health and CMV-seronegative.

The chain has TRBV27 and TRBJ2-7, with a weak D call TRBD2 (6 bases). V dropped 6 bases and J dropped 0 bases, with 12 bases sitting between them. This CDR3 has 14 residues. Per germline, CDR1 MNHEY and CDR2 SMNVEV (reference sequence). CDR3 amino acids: CASRTGTLSYEQYF. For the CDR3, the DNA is TGTGCCAGCAGGACCGGGACTCTCTCCTACGAGCAGTACTTC.

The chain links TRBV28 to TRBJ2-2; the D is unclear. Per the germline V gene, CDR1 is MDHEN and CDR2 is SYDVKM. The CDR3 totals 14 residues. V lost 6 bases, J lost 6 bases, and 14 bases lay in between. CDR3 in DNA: TGTGCCAGCAGAACCCAGGATCGACCCGGGGAGCTGTTTTTT. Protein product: CASRTQDRPGELFF. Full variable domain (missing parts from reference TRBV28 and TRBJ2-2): DVKVTQSSRYLVKRTGEKVFLECVQDMDHENMFWYRQDPGLGLRLIYFSYDVKMKEKGDIPEGYSVSREKKERFSLILESASTNQTSMYLCASRTQDRPGELFFGEGSRLTVL.

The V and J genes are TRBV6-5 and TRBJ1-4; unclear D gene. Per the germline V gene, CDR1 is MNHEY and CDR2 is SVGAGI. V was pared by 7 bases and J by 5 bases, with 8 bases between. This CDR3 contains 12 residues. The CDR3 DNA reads TGTGCCAGCAAGCAGCGGAATGAAAAACTGTTTTTT. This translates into CASKQRNEKLFF.

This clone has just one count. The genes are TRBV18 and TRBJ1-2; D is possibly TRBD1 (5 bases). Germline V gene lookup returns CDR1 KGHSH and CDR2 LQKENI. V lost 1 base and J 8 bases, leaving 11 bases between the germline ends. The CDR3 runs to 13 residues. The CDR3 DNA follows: TGTGCCAGCTCACCACGCAGGGAGGACGGCTACACCTTC. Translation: CASSPRREDGYTF.

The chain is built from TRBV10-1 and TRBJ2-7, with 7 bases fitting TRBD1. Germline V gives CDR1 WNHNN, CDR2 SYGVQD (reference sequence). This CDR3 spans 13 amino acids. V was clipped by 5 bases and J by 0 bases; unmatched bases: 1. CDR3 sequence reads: CASSRTGSYEQYF. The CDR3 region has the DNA TGCGCCAGCAGTCGGACAGGCTCCTACGAGCAGTACTTC.

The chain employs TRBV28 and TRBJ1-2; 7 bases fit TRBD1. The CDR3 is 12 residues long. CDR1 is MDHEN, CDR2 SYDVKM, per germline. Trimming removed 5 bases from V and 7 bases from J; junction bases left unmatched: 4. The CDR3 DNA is TGTGCCAGCAGTACGACAGGGTTTGGCTACACCTTC. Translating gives CASSTTGFGYTF.

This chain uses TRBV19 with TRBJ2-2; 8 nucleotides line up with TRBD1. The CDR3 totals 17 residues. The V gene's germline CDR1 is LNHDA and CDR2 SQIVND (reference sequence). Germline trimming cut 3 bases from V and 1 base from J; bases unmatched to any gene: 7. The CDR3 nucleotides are TGTGCCAGTAGTATTAACACAGGGGGGCTGAACACCGGGGAGCTGTTTTTT. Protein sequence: CASSINTGGLNTGELFF. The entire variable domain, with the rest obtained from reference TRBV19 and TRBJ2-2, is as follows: DGGITQSPKYLFRKEGQNVTLSCEQNLNHDAMYWYRQDPGQGLRLIYYSQIVNDFQKGDIAEGYSVSREKKESFPLTVTSAQKNPTAFYLCASSINTGGLNTGELFFGEGSRLTVL.

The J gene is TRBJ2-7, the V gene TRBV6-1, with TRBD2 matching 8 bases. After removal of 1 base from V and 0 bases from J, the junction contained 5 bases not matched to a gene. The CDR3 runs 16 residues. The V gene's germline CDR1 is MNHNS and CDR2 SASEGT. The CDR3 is CASSEEVAGISYEQYF. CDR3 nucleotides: TGTGCCAGCAGTGAAGAGGTAGCGGGGATCTCCTACGAGCAGTACTTC.

CDR3 in DNA: TGTGCCAGCAGCTTACGTACAGTCGGGATCTATGGCTACACCTTC. It encodes CASSLRTVGIYGYTF. The chain links TRBV7-2 to TRBJ1-2; no clear D gene. With 2 bases removed from V and 4 bases from J, the gap between germline ends came to 14 bases. There are 15 residues in the CDR3. Germline CDR1 SGHTA, CDR2 FQGNSA.

CDR3 region: CASSQQTGQGEQYF. The CDR3 region has the DNA TGTGCCAGCTCACAGCAAACGGGACAGGGCGAGCAGTACTTC. The chain carries TRBV18 and TRBJ2-5; 9 positions agree with TRBD1. TRBJ2-7 matches the DNA end more closely, so the J call is doubtful. The CDR3 is 14 residues long. Germline values: CDR1 KGHSH, CDR2 LQKENI.

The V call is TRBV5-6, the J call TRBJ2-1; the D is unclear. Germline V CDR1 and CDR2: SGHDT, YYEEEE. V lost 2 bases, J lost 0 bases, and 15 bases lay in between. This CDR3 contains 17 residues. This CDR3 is CASSFSSRGTSYNEQFF. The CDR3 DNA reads TGTGCCAGCAGCTTCTCTAGTCGTGGCACCTCCTACAATGAGCAGTTCTTC.

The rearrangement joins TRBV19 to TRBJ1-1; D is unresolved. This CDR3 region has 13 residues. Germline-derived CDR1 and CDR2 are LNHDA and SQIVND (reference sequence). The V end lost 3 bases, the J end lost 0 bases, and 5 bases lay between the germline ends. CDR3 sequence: CASSMAVNTEAFF. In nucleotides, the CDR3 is TGTGCCAGTAGTATGGCGGTGAACACTGAAGCTTTCTTT.

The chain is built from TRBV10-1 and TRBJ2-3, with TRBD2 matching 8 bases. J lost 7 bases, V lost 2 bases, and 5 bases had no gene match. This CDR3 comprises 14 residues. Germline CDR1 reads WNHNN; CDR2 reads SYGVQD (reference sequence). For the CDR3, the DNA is TGCGCCAGCAGTGAGCCGAGTAGCGGGAATACGCAGTATTTT. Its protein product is CASSEPSSGNTQYF.

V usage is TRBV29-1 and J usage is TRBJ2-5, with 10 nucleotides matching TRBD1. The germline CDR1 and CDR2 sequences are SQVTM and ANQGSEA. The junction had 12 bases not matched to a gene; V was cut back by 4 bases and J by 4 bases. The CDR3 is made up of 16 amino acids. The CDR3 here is CSVGQGAFSGGETQYF. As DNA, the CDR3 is TGCAGCGTTGGACAGGGGGCTTTTAGCGGCGGAGAGACCCAGTACTTC.

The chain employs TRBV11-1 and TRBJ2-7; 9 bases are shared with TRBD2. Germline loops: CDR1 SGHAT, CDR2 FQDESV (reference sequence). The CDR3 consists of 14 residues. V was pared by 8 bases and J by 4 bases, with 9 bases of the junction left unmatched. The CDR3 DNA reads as TGTGCCAGCGGCGACCAGACTAGCGGATACGAGCAGTACTTC. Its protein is CASGDQTSGYEQYF. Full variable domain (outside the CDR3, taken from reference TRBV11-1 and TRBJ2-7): EAEVAQSPRYKITEKSQAVAFWCDPISGHATLYWYRQILGQGPELLVQFQDESVVDDSQLPKDRFSAERLKGVDSTLKIQPAELGDSAMYLCASGDQTSGYEQYFGPGTRLTVT.

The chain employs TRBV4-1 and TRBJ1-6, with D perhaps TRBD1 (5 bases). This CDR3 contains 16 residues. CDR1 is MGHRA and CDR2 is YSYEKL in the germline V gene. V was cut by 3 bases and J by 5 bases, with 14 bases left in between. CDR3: CASSHARGNNNSPLHF. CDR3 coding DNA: TGCGCCAGCAGCCACGCAAGGGGAAATAATAATTCACCCCTCCACTTT.

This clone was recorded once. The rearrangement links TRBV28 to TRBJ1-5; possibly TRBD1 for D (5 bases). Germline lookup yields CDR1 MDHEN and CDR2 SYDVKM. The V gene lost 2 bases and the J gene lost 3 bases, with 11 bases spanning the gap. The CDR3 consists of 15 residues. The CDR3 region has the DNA TGTGCCAGCAGTTTAGGCGGGGCTTTCAATCAGCCCCAGCATTTT. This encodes CASSLGGAFNQPQHF.

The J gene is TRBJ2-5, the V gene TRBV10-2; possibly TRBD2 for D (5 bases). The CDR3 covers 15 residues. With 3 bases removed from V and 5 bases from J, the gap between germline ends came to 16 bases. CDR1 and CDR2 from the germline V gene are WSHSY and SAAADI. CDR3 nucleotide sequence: TGCGCCAGCAGTGACGGGGTGGGAGAAGGGGAGACCCAGTACTTC. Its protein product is CASSDGVGEGETQYF.

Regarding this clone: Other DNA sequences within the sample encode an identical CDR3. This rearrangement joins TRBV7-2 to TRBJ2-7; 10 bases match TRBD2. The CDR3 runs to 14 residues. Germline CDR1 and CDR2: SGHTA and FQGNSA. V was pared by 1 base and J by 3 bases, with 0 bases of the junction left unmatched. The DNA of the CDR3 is TGTGCCAGCAGCTTAGGACTAGCGGGCTACGAGCAGTACTTC. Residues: CASSLGLAGYEQYF.